The 23 T cell receptor beta chains below were found in one sample sequenced in a study of blood T cell repertoires in COVID-19. Assay: immunoSEQ multiplex PCR; the TCRdb copy retains only in-frame clones and omits some. Of 180,000 or so clones in the sample, around 87% were seen once. Sequenced input: peripheral blood. The receptor source for this set is a man aged 50-59 years with acute or convalescent COVID-19.

The rearrangement links TRBV2 to TRBJ2-1; D might be TRBD1 (6 bases). The CDR3 loop spans 14 amino acids. CDR1 and CDR2 from the germline V gene are SNHLY and FYNNEI. The V end was cut by 3 bases, the J end by 12 bases, with 18 bases between. The CDR3 here is CASSDSGTMYPQFF. CDR3 nucleotide sequence: TGTGCCAGCAGTGATTCCGGGACAATGTACCCGCAGTTCTTC. Full variable domain (remainder filled in from reference TRBV2 and TRBJ2-1): EPEVTQTPSHQVTQMGQEVILRCVPISNHLYFYWYRQILGQKVEFLVSFYNNEISEKSEIFDDQFSVERPDGSNFTLKIRSTKLEDSAMYFCASSDSGTMYPQFFGPGTRLTVL.

This chain uses TRBV7-2 with TRBJ2-1, with 10 bases aligning to TRBD2. The V and J ends lost 4 bases and 4 bases, in that order; junction bases with no gene match: 4. This CDR3 has 15 residues. Per germline, CDR1 SGHTA and CDR2 FQGNSA. CDR3 DNA sequence: TGTGCCAGCAGCTATCGGACTAGCGGTTACAATGAGCAGTTCTTC. This gives the protein CASSYRTSGYNEQFF.

The chain is built from TRBV2 and TRBJ2-1; D perhaps matches TRBD2 (5 bases). CDR1 and CDR2 from the germline V gene are SNHLY and FYNNEI. The CDR3 has 12 amino acids. The CDR3 region is CATNGGYNEQFF. In DNA form, the CDR3 reads TGTGCAACCAACGGAGGTTACAATGAGCAGTTCTTC.

The chain combines TRBV28 with TRBJ2-1; the D gene is possibly TRBD1 (6 bases). The CDR3 runs to 12 residues. V was clipped by 3 bases and J by 7 bases, with 7 bases between them. Germline loops: CDR1 MDHEN, CDR2 SYDVKM. The CDR3 reads CASSLTGNEQFF. In DNA, the CDR3 is TGTGCCAGCAGTTTGACAGGAAATGAGCAGTTCTTC.

The chain employs TRBV4-2 and TRBJ1-1, with TRBD1 matching over 9 bases. V was clipped by 5 bases and J by 4 bases; unmatched bases: 8. Germline V CDR1 and CDR2: LGHNA, YNFKEQ. This CDR3 contains 15 residues. CDR3 protein: CASSLRTGEGTEAFF. The CDR3 region has the DNA TGTGCCAGCAGCTTGCGGACAGGGGAGGGCACTGAAGCTTTCTTT.

The chain joins TRBV4-2 to TRBJ2-1, with 7 bases aligning to TRBD2. The CDR3 totals 18 residues. CDR1 is LGHNA and CDR2 is YNFKEQ in the germline V gene. V lost 1 base, J lost 2 bases, and 11 bases stayed unmatched. CDR3: CASSQGGSGPQAYNEQFF. CDR3 DNA: TGTGCCAGCAGCCAAGGAGGTAGCGGGCCCCAAGCCTACAATGAGCAGTTCTTC.

The sample holds one count of this clone. This chain joins TRBV7-9 and TRBJ2-7; D call uncertain. V was cut by 5 bases and J by 3 bases, with 5 bases left in between. This CDR3 spans 11 amino acids. Germline loops: CDR1 SEHNR, CDR2 FQNEAQ (reference sequence). The DNA of the CDR3 is TGTGCCAGCAGCCCAGGCTACGAGCAGTACTTC. Protein sequence: CASSPGYEQYF.

The chain uses TRBV15 and TRBJ2-7; the match to TRBD2 covers 8 bases. CDR3 length: 13 residues. CDR1 and CDR2 from the germline V gene are LNHNV and YYDKDF (reference sequence). Trimming cost V 4 bases and J 7 bases; bases outside gene matches: 6. CDR3 sequence reads: CATSTGLAEEQYF. In DNA, the CDR3 is TGTGCCACCAGCACCGGACTAGCTGAGGAGCAGTACTTC.

The rearrangement links TRBV28 to TRBJ1-1; D not resolved. The ends were cut back, 3 bases at V and 0 bases at J, with 11 bases in the middle. Germline CDR1 and CDR2: MDHEN and SYDVKM. CDR3 length: 15 residues. CDR3 DNA sequence: TGTGCCAGCAGTTTTATAAACAGCATGAACACTGAAGCTTTCTTT. Translated: CASSFINSMNTEAFF.

The chain has TRBV7-3 and TRBJ2-2; weak D call: TRBD2 (5 bases). Germline V gives CDR1 SGHTA, CDR2 FQGTGA. The ends were cut back, 3 bases at V and 6 bases at J, with 14 bases in the middle. The CDR3 runs 15 residues. This chain's CDR3 is CASSFNPRGSGELFF. In nucleotides, the CDR3 is TGTGCCAGCAGCTTCAACCCCCGCGGGTCCGGGGAGCTGTTTTTT.

Concerning this clone: This CDR3 is also generated by other DNA sequences in the sample. This rearrangement joins TRBV19 to TRBJ1-5; D might be TRBD1 (5 bases). CDR1 and CDR2 (germline): LNHDA, SQIVND (reference sequence). The CDR3 contains 14 residues. V was pared by 3 bases and J by 4 bases, with 10 bases between. CDR3 loop: CASSIRGGNQPQHF. In DNA, the CDR3 is TGTGCCAGTAGTATCCGCGGGGGGAATCAGCCCCAGCATTTT.

The chain links TRBV4-3 to TRBJ1-2; D not resolved. Deletions cut 0 bases from V and 5 bases from J, with 16 bases between. Germline-derived CDR1 and CDR2 are LGHNA and YSLEER. CDR3 length equals 16 residues. CDR3 amino acids: CASSQDRRAPRYGYTF. The CDR3 region has the DNA TGCGCCAGCAGCCAAGATCGGAGAGCCCCGAGGTATGGCTACACCTTC.

The chain links TRBV19 to TRBJ2-7, with a possible D match to TRBD1 (5 bases). Trimming took off 1 base at V and 4 bases at J, with 20 bases between the two ends. The CDR3 is made up of 17 amino acids. Germline loops: CDR1 LNHDA, CDR2 SQIVND (reference sequence). CDR3 DNA sequence: TGTGCCAGTAGTATAGCATACAGGAAAAGGATATCGTACGAGCAGTACTTC. Translation: CASSIAYRKRISYEQYF.

The V call is TRBV19, the J call TRBJ1-3; D possibly corresponds to TRBD1 (5 bases). In germline, CDR1 is LNHDA, CDR2 SQIVND (reference sequence). The ends were cut back, 4 bases at V and 5 bases at J, with 12 bases in the middle. The CDR3 contains 14 residues. In nucleotides, the CDR3 is TGTGCCAGTAGTACCGACAGCTCAAGAAACACCATATATTTT. This sequence encodes CASSTDSSRNTIYF.

J is TRBJ2-1 and V is TRBV5-1, with a possible D match to TRBD2 (6 bases). This CDR3 is 18 amino acids long. The germline gives CDR1 SGHRS, CDR2 YFSETQ. V lost 5 bases to trimming and J lost 0 bases, with 21 bases between them. CDR3 sequence: CASSHAEGSESSYNEQFF. In DNA, the CDR3 is TGCGCCAGCAGTCACGCGGAGGGTAGCGAGAGCTCCTACAATGAGCAGTTCTTC.

J is TRBJ2-7 and V is TRBV6-5; 7 nucleotides line up with TRBD1. The CDR3 runs 15 residues. The V gene's germline CDR1 is MNHEY and CDR2 SVGAGI. After removal of 6 bases from V and 0 bases from J, the junction contained 8 bases not matched to a gene. CDR3 region: CASSPRQGRSYEQYV. The CDR3, as DNA: TGTGCCAGCAGCCCAAGACAGGGCCGCTCCTACGAGCAGTACGTC.

This chain connects TRBV9 to TRBJ2-2; 9 bases agree with TRBD1. V shed 4 bases, J shed 4 bases, and the junction held 8 bases outside the gene matches. Per the germline V gene, CDR1 is SGDLS and CDR2 is YYNGEE. The CDR3 spans 16 residues. The chain's CDR3 is CASSTGGGRGTGELFF. As DNA, the CDR3 is TGTGCCAGCAGCACAGGGGGCGGGAGAGGCACCGGGGAGCTGTTTTTT. The complete variable domain, with remaining parts taken from reference TRBV9 and TRBJ2-2, reads DSGVTQTPKHLITATGQRVTLRCSPRSGDLSVYWYQQSLDQGLQFLIQYYNGEERAKGNILERFSAQQFPDLHSELNLSSLELGDSALYFCASSTGGGRGTGELFFGEGSRLTVL.

This sequence joins TRBV4-2 and TRBJ2-1; 11 nucleotides agree with TRBD2. Germline V CDR1 and CDR2: LGHNA, YNFKEQ. The J segment lost 0 bases and the V segment lost 2 bases, leaving 15 bases of the junction unmatched. The CDR3 runs 21 residues. CDR3 nucleotides: TGTGCCAGCAGCCAAATCCAGGACTTAGCGGGAGGGTTACTCTCCTACAATGAGCAGTTCTTC. It specifies CASSQIQDLAGGLLSYNEQFF.

The gene calls are TRBV7-9 and TRBJ1-5; tentative D call: TRBD1 (6 bases). Trimming removed 5 bases at V and 3 bases at J, with 17 bases between. Germline lookup yields CDR1 SEHNR and CDR2 FQNEAQ (reference sequence). The CDR3 is made up of 16 amino acids. CDR3 in DNA: TGTGCCAGCAGCAGCGTGGGGGCAGGGTTCAATCAGCCCCAGCATTTT. Translation: CASSSVGAGFNQPQHF.

The rearrangement uses TRBV27 and TRBJ1-2; 9 positions match TRBD1. CDR1 is MNHEY and CDR2 is SMNVEV in the germline V gene (reference sequence). The CDR3 has 15 amino acids. After removal of 4 bases from V and 6 bases from J, the junction contained 9 bases not matched to a gene. The CDR3 nucleotides are TGTGCCAGCAGTTCAATACAGGGGGCTGTACATGGCTACACCTTC. Encoded protein: CASSSIQGAVHGYTF.

V is TRBV10-1 and J is TRBJ2-2; the D gene is possibly TRBD1 (6 bases). This CDR3 region has 13 residues. V lost 10 bases to trimming and J lost 4 bases, with 13 bases between them. Germline values: CDR1 WNHNN, CDR2 SYGVQD (reference sequence). The CDR3 nucleotides are TGCGCCACAACCGGGACAAGCACCGGGGAGCTGTTTTTT. Translated: CATTGTSTGELFF.

The genes are TRBV7-2 and TRBJ2-3; 10 bases align to TRBD1. This CDR3 is built from 15 residues. Unmatched junction bases numbered 2, after V lost 2 bases and J lost 3 bases. Germline V lookup: CDR1 SGHTA, CDR2 FQGNSA. The CDR3 loop is CASSLWGQGTDTQYF. In nucleotides, the CDR3 is TGTGCCAGCAGCTTATGGGGACAGGGGACAGATACGCAGTATTTT.

The V call is TRBV19, the J call TRBJ2-3; TRBD2 is a possible D gene (6 bases). The CDR3 length is 15 residues. CDR1 and CDR2 from the germline V gene are LNHDA and SQIVND (reference sequence). V was clipped by 4 bases and J by 7 bases, with 18 bases between them. The CDR3: CASSTPGLLMNTQYF. The CDR3 DNA reads TGTGCCAGTAGTACCCCGGGACTTCTTATGAATACGCAGTATTTT.